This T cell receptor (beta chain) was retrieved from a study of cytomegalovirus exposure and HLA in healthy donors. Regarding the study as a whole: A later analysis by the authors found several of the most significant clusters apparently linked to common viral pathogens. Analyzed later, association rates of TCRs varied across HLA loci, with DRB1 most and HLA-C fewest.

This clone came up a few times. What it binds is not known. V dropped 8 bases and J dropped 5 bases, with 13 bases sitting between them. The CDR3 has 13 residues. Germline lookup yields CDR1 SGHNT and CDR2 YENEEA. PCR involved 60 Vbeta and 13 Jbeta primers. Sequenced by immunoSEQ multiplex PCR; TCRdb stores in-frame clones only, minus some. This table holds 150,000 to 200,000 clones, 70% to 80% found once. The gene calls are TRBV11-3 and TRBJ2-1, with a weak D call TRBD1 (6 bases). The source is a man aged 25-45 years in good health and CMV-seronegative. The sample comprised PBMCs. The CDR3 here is CASQGGLNNEQFF. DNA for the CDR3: TGTGCCAGCCAAGGGGGATTGAACAATGAGCAGTTCTTC.